Shown below are 8 T cell receptor beta chains from a single sample sequenced in a study of blood T cells in healthy people across ages. Using a J-beta primer mix together with a sample-barcoded 5' primer, a second PCR was run for roughly 6 to 12 cycles. TCRdb processed the 5' RACE reads anew with MiXCR; each CDR3 protein has one entry. This sample carries about 630,000 distinct CDR3 sequences, over 20% of them seen once, and the ten largest clones take roughly 3.7%. The material sequenced was blood. The receptor source for this set is a man in his 70s in good health.

This clonotype was observed a few times. The V gene is TRBV29-1, the J gene TRBJ2-5; TRBD1 is a possible D gene (6 bases). The J call may be mistaken, given a closer DNA end match to TRBJ2-1. The CDR3 length is 12 residues. CDR1 and CDR2 (germline): SQVTM, ANQGSEA. The CDR3 spells CSVSQGSYEQFF. CDR3 nucleotide sequence: TGCAGCGTGTCGCAGGGGTCTTATGAGCAGTTCTTC.

The rearrangement uses TRBV7-2 and TRBJ2-5; no reliable D call. The J call is in doubt because the DNA end fits TRBJ2-1 better. The CDR3 totals 12 residues. The V gene's germline CDR1 is SGHTA and CDR2 FQGNSA. Here the CDR3 reads CASTRESHEQFF. The CDR3 DNA is TGTGCCAGCACCCGAGAGTCGCACGAGCAGTTCTTC.

Only one count was recorded for this clonotype. The chain recombines TRBV10-3 with TRBJ2-5, with 8 bases matching TRBD2. CDR3 length: 14 amino acids. J gave up 5 bases and V 2 bases, and 4 bases lay outside the gene matches. CDR1 ENHRY and CDR2 SYGVKD come from the germline V gene. CDR3 sequence (DNA): TGTGCCATCAGTGAGGGGACTAGGACGGAGACCCAGTACTTC. Translation: CAISEGTRTETQYF.

This chain connects TRBV20-1 to TRBJ2-5; 7 bases align to TRBD1. The CDR3 consists of 11 residues. V was pared by 0 bases and J by 11 bases, with 3 bases of the junction left unmatched. Germline V gene lookup returns CDR1 DFQATT and CDR2 SNEGSKA (reference sequence). The CDR3 sequence: CSAREGGQQYF. The CDR3 nucleotides are TGCAGTGCTAGAGAAGGGGGCCAGCAGTACTTC.

V and J are TRBV7-2 and TRBJ2-1, with D possibly TRBD2 on 5 matching bases. The ends were cut back, 0 bases at V and 9 bases at J, with 21 bases in the middle. Germline V lookup: CDR1 SGHTA, CDR2 FQGNSA. The CDR3 totals 17 residues. The CDR3 sequence: CASSLALVALDPSEQFF. The DNA for the CDR3 is TGTGCCAGCAGCTTAGCGCTTGTTGCACTAGACCCCAGTGAGCAGTTCTTC.

The DNA for the CDR3 is TGTGCCAGCAGCCAAGGACCAGGGCAAGAGACCCAGTACTTC. Amino acid sequence: CASSQGPGQETQYF. The V and J genes are TRBV4-2 and TRBJ2-5, with D perhaps matching TRBD1 (5 bases). This CDR3 is built from 14 residues. Trimming took off 1 base at V and 2 bases at J, with 8 bases between the two ends. Germline V gene data show CDR1 as LGHNA and CDR2 as YNFKEQ.

This clonotype showed up just a few times. The chain couples TRBV2 to TRBJ2-6; D assignment may be TRBD1 or TRBD2 (6 bases each). Trimming shortened V by 4 bases and J by 1 base, and 11 bases separated the two germline ends. This CDR3 is built from 16 residues. CDR1 and CDR2 from the germline V gene are SNHLY and FYNNEI. The CDR3, as DNA: TGTGCCAGCAGTGTTGGAGGGGGATCTGGGGCCAACGTCCTGACTTTC. Protein: CASSVGGGSGANVLTF.

This clonotype was observed a handful of times. The rearrangement uses TRBV20-1 and TRBJ2-7, with D possibly being TRBD1 (6 bases). V was clipped by 7 bases and J by 3 bases, with 13 bases between them. The germline CDR1 and CDR2 sequences are DFQATT and SNEGSKA (reference sequence). The CDR3 length is 12 residues. The chain's CDR3 is CSVQGTHYEQYF. CDR3 nucleotide sequence: TGCAGTGTCCAGGGGACCCACTACGAGCAGTACTTC.